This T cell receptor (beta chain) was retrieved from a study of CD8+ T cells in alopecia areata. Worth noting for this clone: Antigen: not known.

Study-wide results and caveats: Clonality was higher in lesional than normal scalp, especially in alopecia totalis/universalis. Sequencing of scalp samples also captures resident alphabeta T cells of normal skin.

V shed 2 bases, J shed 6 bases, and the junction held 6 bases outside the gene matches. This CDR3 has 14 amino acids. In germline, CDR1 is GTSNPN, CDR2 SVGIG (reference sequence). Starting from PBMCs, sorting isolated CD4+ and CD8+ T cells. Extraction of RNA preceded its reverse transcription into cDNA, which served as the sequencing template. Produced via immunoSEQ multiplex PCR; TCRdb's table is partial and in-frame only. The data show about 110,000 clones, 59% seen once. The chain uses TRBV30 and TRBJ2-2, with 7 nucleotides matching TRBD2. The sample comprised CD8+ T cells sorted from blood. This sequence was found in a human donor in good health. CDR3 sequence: CAWSWGGLAGELFF. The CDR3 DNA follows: TGTGCCTGGAGTTGGGGGGGATTAGCCGGGGAGCTGTTTTTT.